This T cell receptor (beta chain) was documented in a study of T cell repertoires in cytomegalovirus infection. Study-level information: The public TCR beta signatures pointed to both CMV infection and matching HLA type. General study results and limits: HLA-C-restricted TCR beta clonotypes specific for CMV led the ex vivo response. Carriage of CMV together with the relevant HLA was identifiable through cumulative public TCR beta family frequency.

The CDR3 covers 13 residues. V gave up 6 bases and J gave up 0 bases, with 9 bases separating them. In germline, CDR1 is SGHTA, CDR2 FQGNSA. One entry per CDR3 protein results from TCRdb running MiXCR on the reads. The sample lists under 850,000 distinct CDR3 sequences, 35% occurring once. The sample holds a few counts of this clonotype. Its target is unknown. Source material: PBMCs. This sequence originates from a human donor in good health (CMV status not recorded). Some clones in this sample may be carry-over from other donors' samples. The chain uses TRBV7-2 and TRBJ2-7; D remains unclear. CDR3 in amino acids: CASRGTSSYEQYF. For the CDR3, the DNA is TGTGCCAGCAGGGGCACAAGCTCCTACGAGCAGTACTTC.